These 18 T cell receptor beta chains came from one sample sequenced in a study of shared clonotypes between healthy human individuals. CD8 cells classed as naive were CD45RO-negative and positively selected for CCR7, excluding terminally differentiated effector memory CD45RA+ cells. Generated by immunoSEQ multiplex PCR, the TCRdb table keeps only in-frame clones and is missing some. In the table there are millions of clones, 93% of which are singletons. Sequences were obtained from naive CD8+ T cells from PBMCs. All receptors come from a man younger than 35 in good health. Some clones in this sample may be carry-over from other donors' samples.

The chain links TRBV5-5 to TRBJ1-2, with TRBD1 identical over 9 bases. Germline V gene data show CDR1 as SGHKS and CDR2 as YYEKEE (reference sequence). The CDR3 runs to 17 residues. Trimming cost V 3 bases and J 5 bases; bases outside gene matches: 14. DNA for the CDR3: TGTGCCAGCAGCTCGTCGCCGGGACAGGGAAGATTGTATGGCTACACCTTC. Amino acid sequence: CASSSSPGQGRLYGYTF.

The CDR3 reads CASSFGGPKKDTEAFF. The CDR3 bases are TGTGCCAGCAGCTTTGGCGGCCCGAAGAAGGACACTGAAGCTTTCTTT. V usage is TRBV5-6 and J usage is TRBJ1-1; no definite D call. The CDR3 runs 16 residues. Germline CDR1 reads SGHDT; CDR2 reads YYEEEE. Trimming removed 2 bases at V and 3 bases at J, with 17 bases between.

The J gene is TRBJ1-2, the V gene TRBV28; D gene unclear. This CDR3 region has 18 residues. CDR1 is MDHEN and CDR2 is SYDVKM in the germline V gene. V lost 6 bases to trimming and J lost 2 bases, with 25 bases between them. CDR3 in DNA: TGTGCCAGCAGGTACGAACCGTTTGAGAGGGTGGCCAACTATGGCTACACCTTC. Translating gives CASRYEPFERVANYGYTF.

The rearrangement uses TRBV5-6 and TRBJ1-1; D is undetermined. Trimming took 4 bases from V and 0 from J, leaving 16 bases between them. The CDR3 runs 16 residues. Germline lookup yields CDR1 SGHDT and CDR2 YYEEEE. CDR3: CASSPISGVVNTEAFF. CDR3 sequence (DNA): TGTGCCAGCAGCCCTATAAGTGGGGTAGTGAACACTGAAGCTTTCTTT.

This chain links TRBV27 with TRBJ2-3; perhaps D is TRBD1 or TRBD2 (7 bases each). The V end was cut by 1 base, the J end by 0 bases, with 17 bases between. There are 18 residues in the CDR3. Germline CDR1 reads MNHEY; CDR2 reads SMNVEV (reference sequence). The CDR3 loop is CASSLLLGRGPSTDTQYF. The CDR3 DNA is TGTGCCAGCAGTTTATTACTTGGGAGGGGGCCTAGCACAGATACGCAGTATTTT.

CDR3 sequence (DNA): TGCAGCGAGCTCGACAGAACCAGCAATCAGCCCCAGCATTTT. It yields the protein CSELDRTSNQPQHF. This chain uses TRBV29-1 with TRBJ1-5; a possible D gene is TRBD1 (5 bases). The germline gives CDR1 SQVTM, CDR2 ANQGSEA. V was shortened by 7 bases and J by 1 base, with 14 bases between the two germline ends. This CDR3 is 14 amino acids long.

The V gene is TRBV7-9, the J gene TRBJ1-2; D is undetermined. In germline, CDR1 is SEHNR, CDR2 FQNEAQ (reference sequence). The CDR3 consists of 14 residues. V dropped 5 bases and J dropped 2 bases, with 12 bases sitting between them. The CDR3 protein is CASSAVPKNYGYTF. CDR3 nucleotide sequence: TGTGCCAGCAGCGCCGTCCCGAAGAACTATGGCTACACCTTC.

The chain combines TRBV5-4 with TRBJ2-3; a possible D gene is TRBD2 (6 bases). Germline lookup yields CDR1 SGHNT and CDR2 YYREEE (reference sequence). The CDR3 runs 18 residues. With 3 bases removed from V and 3 bases from J, the gap between germline ends came to 23 bases. This CDR3 is CASSSPVLWGGKTDTQYF. CDR3 DNA sequence: TGTGCCAGCAGCTCCCCTGTTTTGTGGGGCGGGAAAACAGATACGCAGTATTTT.

This chain uses TRBV4-1 with TRBJ1-4; possibly TRBD1 for D (6 bases). Trimming left V 4 bases short and J 8 bases short, with 14 bases between. Germline CDR1 is MGHRA and CDR2 is YSYEKL. The CDR3 is made up of 14 amino acids. The CDR3 here is CASSPSQGSEKLFF. CDR3 sequence (DNA): TGCGCCAGCAGCCCATCACAGGGTAGCGAAAAACTGTTTTTT.

About this clone: Other DNA sequences in the sample encode the same CDR3. J is TRBJ2-7 and V is TRBV2; 12 positions match TRBD2. Trimming took 4 bases from V and 7 from J; bases not matched to a gene: 5. CDR1 and CDR2 (germline): SNHLY, FYNNEI. This CDR3 spans 14 amino acids. DNA for the CDR3: TGTGCCAGCAGTGGACTAGCGGGAGCGCATGAGCAGTACTTC. Translation gives CASSGLAGAHEQYF.

The chain links TRBV9 to TRBJ1-2; TRBD1 matches 7 bases. Germline V gene lookup returns CDR1 SGDLS and CDR2 YYNGEE. This CDR3 contains 17 residues. V shed 3 bases, J shed 0 bases, and the junction held 11 bases outside the gene matches. The CDR3 DNA sequence: TGTGCCAGCAGCGGTACAGGGGCCCGAAAAGCTAACTATGGCTACACCTTC. This encodes CASSGTGARKANYGYTF.

The rearrangement links TRBV9 to TRBJ2-3; TRBD1 matches at 11 bases. V shed 3 bases and J 6 bases; nucleotides not matched to a gene: 9. The CDR3 runs 16 residues. Per germline, CDR1 SGDLS and CDR2 YYNGEE. The CDR3 DNA reads as TGTGCCAGCAGCGCCCCGGGACAGGGGGATGGGGATACGCAGTATTTT. Encoded protein: CASSAPGQGDGDTQYF.

The chain joins TRBV10-2 to TRBJ1-5; 10 bases map to TRBD1. Germline assignment: CDR1 WSHSY and CDR2 SAAADI. CDR3 length: 15 residues. V was clipped by 6 bases and J by 2 bases; unmatched bases: 4. CDR3 bases: TGCGCCAGCAGGAAGGGACAGGGGCGCAATCAGCCCCAGCATTTT. Translation gives CASRKGQGRNQPQHF.

V usage is TRBV28 and J usage is TRBJ2-1, with D perhaps given as TRBD1 or TRBD2 (5 bases each). From germline, CDR1 is MDHEN and CDR2 SYDVKM. This CDR3 spans 15 amino acids. The V end lost 4 bases, the J end lost 4 bases, and 14 bases lay between the germline ends. This CDR3 reads CASSSNPGPYNEQFF. The CDR3 region has the DNA TGTGCCAGCAGTTCCAACCCGGGACCTTACAATGAGCAGTTCTTC.

This chain uses TRBV5-8 with TRBJ2-7, with D perhaps TRBD1 or TRBD2 (5 bases each). The germline CDR1 and CDR2 sequences are SGHTS and YDEGEE. With 4 bases removed from V and 5 bases from J, the gap between germline ends came to 10 bases. The CDR3 loop spans 12 amino acids. CDR3 protein: CASSPRGDEQYF. DNA of the CDR3: TGTGCCAGCAGCCCGAGGGGAGACGAGCAGTACTTC.

V gene TRBV6-6 combines with J gene TRBJ2-7; 7 positions agree with TRBD2. With V trimmed by 2 bases and J by 7 bases, 5 bases remained unmatched. Germline V gene lookup returns CDR1 MNHNY and CDR2 SVGAGI (reference sequence). The CDR3 contains 13 residues. The CDR3 DNA reads TGTGCCAGCAGTTACGGTGATAGCGGGGAGCAGTACTTC. This translates into CASSYGDSGEQYF.

The genes are TRBV11-1 and TRBJ2-7, with D tentatively TRBD1 or TRBD2 (5 bases each). The CDR3 covers 13 residues. V dropped 8 bases and J dropped 1 base, with 12 bases sitting between them. Looked up from germline, CDR1 is SGHAT and CDR2 is FQDESV (reference sequence). This CDR3 reads CASPGAGSYEQYF. The CDR3 DNA reads TGTGCCAGCCCTGGGGCGGGTTCCTACGAGCAGTACTTC.

The rearrangement joins TRBV19 to TRBJ2-5; D perhaps matches TRBD1 (6 bases). This CDR3 contains 15 residues. Germline V gene data show CDR1 as LNHDA and CDR2 as SQIVND (reference sequence). V was trimmed by 6 bases and J by 4 bases, leaving 18 bases between them. The CDR3 DNA reads TGTGCCAGTAGCCGCCCGGACAGTAGCTCAGAGACCCAGTACTTC. This encodes CASSRPDSSSETQYF.